The 6 T cell receptor beta chains listed next were all sequenced from one sample in a study of shared clonotypes between healthy human individuals. Naive CD8 populations comprised CD45RO-negative cells positively selected for CCR7, excluding terminally differentiated effector memory CD45RA+ cells. TCRdb's copy holds only in-frame clones and misses some; the assay was immunoSEQ multiplex PCR. Of more than 2 million clones listed, roughly 93% were seen once; the top ten hold around 1.7%. Source material: naive CD8+ T cells from PBMCs. The source is a man between 18 and 29 years old in good health. Some clones in this sample may be carry-over from other donors' samples.

The chain combines TRBV29-1 with TRBJ1-1; D may be TRBD1 (6 bases). Germline CDR1 and CDR2: SQVTM and ANQGSEA. The V end was cut by 3 bases, the J end by 4 bases, with 15 bases between. CDR3 length: 14 residues. CDR3 in DNA: TGCAGCGTTGAGGCCAGGGGCAGGAGCACTGAAGCTTTCTTT. This sequence encodes CSVEARGRSTEAFF.

Comments on this clone: The same CDR3 is also encoded by other DNA sequences in this sample. The rearrangement links TRBV5-1 to TRBJ2-1; unclear D gene. The V end was cut by 2 bases, the J end by 2 bases, with 5 bases between. The CDR3 is 13 amino acids. CDR1 is SGHRS and CDR2 is YFSETQ in the germline V gene. The CDR3 loop is CASSFGAYNEQFF. The CDR3 coding sequence is TGCGCCAGCAGCTTCGGAGCCTACAATGAGCAGTTCTTC.

This clone was recorded only once. The sample holds other DNA sequences that translate to the same CDR3. This sequence joins TRBV6-5 and TRBJ1-5; unclear D gene. The V and J ends lost 2 bases and 3 bases respectively, with 5 bases between them. The CDR3 runs to 13 residues. Germline values: CDR1 MNHEY, CDR2 SVGAGI. This CDR3 is CASSYGPNQPQHF. The CDR3 DNA is TGTGCCAGCAGTTACGGCCCCAATCAGCCCCAGCATTTT.

On this clone: Relative to the germline gene, one junction end is altered; a read error may explain this. The sample carries other DNA sequences with the same CDR3. This sequence joins TRBV4-1 and TRBJ2-7, with D maybe TRBD2 (5 bases). Germline-derived CDR1 and CDR2 are MGHRA and YSYEKL. CDR3 length: 15 amino acids. CDR3 DNA: TGCGCTAGCAGCCAAGATCCGAGCGGAGCCTACGAGCAGTACTTC. Protein sequence: CASSQDPSGAYEQYF.

J is TRBJ2-5 and V is TRBV7-3; D unresolved. The V end lost 0 bases, the J end lost 7 bases, and 15 bases lay between the germline ends. The germline gives CDR1 SGHTA, CDR2 FQGTGA. The CDR3 is 15 amino acids. DNA of the CDR3: TGTGCCAGCAGCTTAACTGGTCCCTACGAAGGGACCCAGTACTTC. Amino acids: CASSLTGPYEGTQYF.

The CDR3 here is CASSQDWGLGESEQFF. CDR3 nucleotides: TGCGCCAGCAGCCAAGATTGGGGACTAGGGGAGAGCGAGCAGTTCTTC. This chain links TRBV4-3 with TRBJ2-1, with TRBD2 identical over 8 bases. V was clipped by 0 bases and J by 10 bases; unmatched bases: 11. Per germline, CDR1 LGHNA and CDR2 YSLEER. The CDR3 runs to 16 residues.